This T cell receptor (beta chain) was recovered during a study of T cells in Graves' hyperthyroidism and ophthalmopathy. General observations from the study: Through a model of 13 V-J features, ophthalmopathy was separated from stable hyperthyroidism. Among clonotypes expanded in thyroid above 0.001, most were also found in blood.

Germline assignment: CDR1 SQVTM and CDR2 ANQGSEA. V lost 3 bases and J lost 0; bases outside the gene matches: 1. There are 15 residues in the CDR3. Regarding this clonotype: The antigen is unknown.

Uncontrolled infection, other autoimmune disease, pregnancy and lactation each barred patients from inclusion. Using RNA transcripts as the source, TCR beta CDR3 regions were amplified. The TCR CDR3 was amplified in a first-round RT-PCR using the HTBI primer set. TCRdb fed the multiplex PCR reads into MiXCR, producing one record per CDR3 protein. The sample carries about 560,000 distinct CDR3 sequences, 12% to 15% recorded once. This TCR was recovered from a woman in her thirties or forties with Graves' hyperthyroidism. The source material was blood. J is TRBJ2-3 and V is TRBV29-1, with TRBD2 matching over 12 bases. The CDR3 bases are TGCAGCGTTGATGGGACTAGCGGGAGCACAGATACGCAGTATTTT. Its protein product is CSVDGTSGSTDTQYF.